The clone carrying this T cell receptor beta chain turned up a few times. Its antigen is as yet unknown. The germline gene is not matched at one end of the junction; a read error may be the cause. This sample is part of a study of T cells after yellow fever vaccination. Germline V CDR1 and CDR2: LGHNA, YSLEER. The CDR3 is made up of 14 amino acids. TCRdb itself ran the 5' RACE reads through MiXCR, one entry per CDR3 protein. Among hundreds of thousands of distinct CDR3 sequences listed, 15% to 20% were seen once. Whole-study findings and limits: Post-booster repertoires contained most primary-vaccination clones again (about 96% CD4, around 89% CD8). The secondary T-cell response peaked on day 5, not day 15, but was weaker.

The TCR originated in a man between 18 and 35 years old who received the YFV17D yellow fever vaccine. The specimen was PBMCs, collected before the yellow fever booster vaccination. V and J are TRBV4-3 and TRBJ2-7; no clear D. The CDR3 nucleotides are TGCGCCAGCAGCCAAGAACCTCTCTCCCACGAGCAGTACTTC. Its protein is CASSQEPLSHEQYF.